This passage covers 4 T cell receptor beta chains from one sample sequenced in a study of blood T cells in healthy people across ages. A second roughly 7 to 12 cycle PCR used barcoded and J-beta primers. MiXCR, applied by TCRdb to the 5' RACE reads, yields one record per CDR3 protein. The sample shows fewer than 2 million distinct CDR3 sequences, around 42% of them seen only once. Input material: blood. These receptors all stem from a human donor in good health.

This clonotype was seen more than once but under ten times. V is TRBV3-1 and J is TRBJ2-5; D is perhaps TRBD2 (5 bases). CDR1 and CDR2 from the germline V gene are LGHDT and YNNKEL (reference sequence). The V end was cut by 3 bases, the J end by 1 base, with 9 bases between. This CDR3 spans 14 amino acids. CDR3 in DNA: TGTGCCAGCAGCCACAGACTACTCCAAGAGACCCAGTACTTC. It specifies CASSHRLLQETQYF.

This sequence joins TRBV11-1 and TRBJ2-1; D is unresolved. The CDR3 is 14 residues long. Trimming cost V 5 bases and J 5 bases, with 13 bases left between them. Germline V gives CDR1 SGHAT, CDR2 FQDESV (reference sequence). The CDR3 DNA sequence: TGTGCCAGCAGCCTCGGACCCCTTAACAATGAGCAGTTCTTC. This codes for CASSLGPLNNEQFF.

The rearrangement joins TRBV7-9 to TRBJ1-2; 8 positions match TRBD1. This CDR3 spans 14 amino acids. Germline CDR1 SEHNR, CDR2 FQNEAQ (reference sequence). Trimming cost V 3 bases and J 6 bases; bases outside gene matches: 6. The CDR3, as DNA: TGTGCCAGCAGCTTGACAGGGGATTCGCATGGCTACACCTTC. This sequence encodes CASSLTGDSHGYTF. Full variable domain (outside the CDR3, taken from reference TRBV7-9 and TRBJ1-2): DTGVSQNPRHKITKRGQNVTFRCDPISEHNRLYWYRQTLGQGPEFLTYFQNEAQLEKSRLLSDRFSAERPKGSFSTLEIQRTEQGDSAMYLCASSLTGDSHGYTFGSGTRLTVV.

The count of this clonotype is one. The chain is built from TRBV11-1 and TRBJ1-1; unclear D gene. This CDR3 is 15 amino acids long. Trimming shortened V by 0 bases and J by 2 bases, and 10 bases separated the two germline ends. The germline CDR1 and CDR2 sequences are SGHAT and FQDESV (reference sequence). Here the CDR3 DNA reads TGTGCCAGCAGCTTAGCGGCAGCAAGAAACACTGAAGCTTTCTTT. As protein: CASSLAAARNTEAFF. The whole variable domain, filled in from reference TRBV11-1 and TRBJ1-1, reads EAEVAQSPRYKITEKSQAVAFWCDPISGHATLYWYRQILGQGPELLVQFQDESVVDDSQLPKDRFSAERLKGVDSTLKIQPAELGDSAMYLCASSLAAARNTEAFFGQGTRLTVV.